These 14 T cell receptor beta chains share one sample of origin, sequenced in a study of shared clonotypes between healthy human individuals. This table comes from immunoSEQ multiplex PCR, and its TCRdb copy is limited to in-frame clones, with some not included. The sample records about 2.4 million clones, approximately 94% being singletons. The specimen was naive CD4+ T cells from PBMCs. Indicated subset: CD45RA+ positively selected. The receptor source for this set is a man aged 18 to 35 in good health. Some clones in this sample may be carry-over from other donors' samples.

This sequence joins TRBV2 and TRBJ1-2, with a possible D match to TRBD1 (5 bases). Germline CDR1 is SNHLY and CDR2 is FYNNEI. CDR3 length equals 13 residues. Trimming took off 3 bases at V and 5 bases at J, with 10 bases between the two ends. CDR3 DNA: TGTGCCAGCAGTGAGGGGGGGACTTATGGCTACACCTTC. This encodes CASSEGGTYGYTF. Drawing the rest from reference TRBV2 and TRBJ1-2, the complete variable domain is EPEVTQTPSHQVTQMGQEVILRCVPISNHLYFYWYRQILGQKVEFLVSFYNNEISEKSEIFDDQFSVERPDGSNFTLKIRSTKLEDSAMYFCASSEGGTYGYTFGSGTRLTVV.

The rearrangement links TRBV7-6 to TRBJ2-2; 12 positions agree with TRBD2. This CDR3 contains 18 residues. V trimming: 5 bases; J trimming: 5 bases; junction bases outside the gene matches: 12. Germline V gives CDR1 SGHVS, CDR2 FNYEAQ. CDR3 region: CASSPRLAGGLGTGELFF. CDR3 DNA sequence: TGTGCCAGCAGCCCCCGGCTAGCGGGAGGGCTAGGAACCGGGGAGCTGTTTTTT. Filled out from reference TRBV7-6 and TRBJ2-2, the complete variable domain reads GAGVSQSPRYKVTKRGQDVALRCDPISGHVSLYWYRQALGQGPEFLTYFNYEAQQDKSGLPNDRFSAERPEGSISTLTIQRTEQRDSAMYRCASSPRLAGGLGTGELFFGEGSRLTVL.

This chain links TRBV28 with TRBJ2-7, with D perhaps TRBD1 (6 bases). The CDR3 runs 14 residues. The V end was cut by 7 bases, the J end by 4 bases, with 17 bases between. Looked up from germline, CDR1 is MDHEN and CDR2 is SYDVKM. CDR3 in amino acids: CASTLGAGAYEQYF. DNA of the CDR3: TGTGCCAGCACCCTAGGGGCAGGGGCATACGAGCAGTACTTC.

V and J are TRBV5-1 and TRBJ1-1, with D perhaps TRBD1 (6 bases). This CDR3 has 14 amino acids. The V end lost 1 base, the J end lost 6 bases, and 13 bases lay between the germline ends. Germline V CDR1 and CDR2: SGHRS, YFSETQ. This CDR3 reads CASSLTGSRPEAFF. The CDR3 DNA is TGCGCCAGCAGCTTGACAGGGAGCCGGCCTGAAGCTTTCTTT.

CDR3 amino acids: CASKTVGKYNEQFF. The CDR3 DNA reads TGTGCCAGCAAAACCGTGGGGAAGTACAATGAGCAGTTCTTC. The chain joins TRBV6-1 to TRBJ2-1, with D unclear. The CDR3 is made up of 14 amino acids. Germline V gene sequence: CDR1 MNHNS, CDR2 SASEGT. V was clipped by 7 bases and J by 4 bases, with 14 bases between them.

The chain is built from TRBV6-1 and TRBJ1-2, with 11 bases fitting TRBD1. CDR1 and CDR2 (germline): MNHNS, SASEGT. The J segment lost 4 bases and the V segment lost 3 bases, leaving 4 bases of the junction unmatched. The CDR3 has 15 residues. The CDR3 region is CASSDGTGGGYGYTF. The DNA of the CDR3 is TGTGCCAGCAGTGACGGGACAGGGGGTGGCTATGGCTACACCTTC.

The chain is built from TRBV27 and TRBJ2-7; no reliable D call. Germline values: CDR1 MNHEY, CDR2 SMNVEV (reference sequence). The CDR3 contains 13 residues. Deletions cut 5 bases from V and 4 bases from J, with 12 bases between. The CDR3 nucleotides read TGTGCCAGCAGTCTCCTCCCGGAATACGAGCAGTACTTC. It yields the protein CASSLLPEYEQYF.

The rearrangement links TRBV7-9 to TRBJ1-4; D might be TRBD1 (6 bases). CDR1 is SEHNR and CDR2 is FQNEAQ in the germline V gene (reference sequence). The V end lost 5 bases, the J end lost 4 bases, and 14 bases lay between the germline ends. This CDR3 is 15 amino acids long. The CDR3, as DNA: TGTGCCAGCAGCCCACAGGGAAGGATTAATGAAAAACTGTTTTTT. This codes for CASSPQGRINEKLFF.

V is TRBV7-2 and J is TRBJ2-7, with unresolved D. From germline, CDR1 is SGHTA and CDR2 FQGNSA. Trimming stripped 2 bases from V and 2 bases from J, with 7 bases between. The CDR3 sequence is 13 residues long. This CDR3 is CASSLPQTYEQYF. The DNA for the CDR3 is TGTGCCAGCAGCTTACCACAGACCTACGAGCAGTACTTC.

The chain carries TRBV18 and TRBJ2-7; D call uncertain. Trimming removed 0 bases from V and 1 base from J, with 10 bases in between. The CDR3 is made up of 15 amino acids. The germline V gene encodes CDR1 KGHSH and CDR2 LQKENI. CDR3 in amino acids: CASSPPGFFSYEQYF. For the CDR3, the DNA is TGTGCCAGCTCACCACCAGGGTTCTTTTCCTACGAGCAGTACTTC.

There are a few counts of this clone. The gene calls are TRBV29-1 and TRBJ1-2; 7 bases match TRBD1. Germline V lookup: CDR1 SQVTM, CDR2 ANQGSEA. Trimming cost V 6 bases and J 6 bases; bases outside gene matches: 10. This CDR3 has 13 residues. The CDR3 region has the DNA TGCAGCGTCAACGACGACAGGGTTGATGGCTACACCTTC. Translated, it gives CSVNDDRVDGYTF.

The rearrangement links TRBV4-3 to TRBJ1-2; perhaps TRBD1 as D (5 bases). In germline, CDR1 is LGHNA, CDR2 YSLEER. The ends were cut back, 0 bases at V and 4 bases at J, with 15 bases in the middle. The CDR3 has 16 residues. The CDR3 sequence is CASSQEYAGQGYGYTF. DNA of the CDR3: TGCGCCAGCAGCCAAGAATACGCGGGGCAAGGCTATGGCTACACCTTC.

The gene calls are TRBV10-1 and TRBJ2-7, with D tentatively TRBD1 (5 bases). The CDR3 has 18 amino acids. Trimming left V 3 bases short and J 3 bases short, with 24 bases between. From germline, CDR1 is WNHNN and CDR2 SYGVQD (reference sequence). The CDR3 is CASSDRFVGQGTFYEQYF. In DNA, the CDR3 is TGCGCCAGCAGTGATAGGTTTGTTGGGCAGGGAACATTCTACGAGCAGTACTTC.

The chain recombines TRBV5-5 with TRBJ1-1; D is undetermined. Germline V gene lookup returns CDR1 SGHKS and CDR2 YYEKEE (reference sequence). This CDR3 is 14 amino acids long. V was cut by 4 bases and J by 6 bases, with 16 bases left in between. CDR3 protein: CASSPPLGNAEAFF. The DNA for the CDR3 is TGTGCCAGCAGCCCCCCTTTGGGCAACGCTGAAGCTTTCTTT.